Below, one T cell receptor (beta chain) is given with its context. This clone's antigen is unknown. Base qualities are not provided; no much larger clone lies one nucleotide away. The data are from a study of T cell repertoires in cytomegalovirus infection (dated by TCRdb to the late 2010s). Regarding the complete study: The peptide stimulations were aimed at well-studied HLA-B-restricted epitopes as well as recently identified HLA-C-restricted CMV epitopes, whose presentation resists viral immunomodulation. Donor HLA type was relevant to the analysis, as public TCR beta signatures indicated carriage of CMV infection together with the matching HLA type.

Sequencer: Illumina HiSeq 1500. TCRdb trimmed the raw reads at Q25, called clones with MiXCR and kept productive beta chains. All rows with the same CDR3 protein become a single entry with the most common DNA and genes. In this sample the table shows about 770,000 distinct CDR3 sequences, roughly 28% of which occur a single time. Roughly 14% of the sample goes to the ten largest clones. The germline V gene (reference sequence) sets CDR1 to MNHEY and CDR2 to SMNVEV. V trim: 8 bases; J trim: 2 bases; unmatched bases: 8. The CDR3 measures 14 amino acids from cysteine to phenylalanine. CDR3 DNA only is kept here, 42 bases in frame from base 1. The treatment or condition label of this sample denotes: in vitro stimulation with specific CMV peptide epitopes to enrich CMV-specific T cells. What the research found in general, with its limitations: The ex vivo response was dominated by HLA-C-restricted CMV-specific TCR beta clonotypes, and the single most frequent clonotype in two of eight donors was supplied by these HLA-C-restricted clonotypes. Cumulative frequency of public TCR beta family members discriminated carriers of CMV infection plus the relevant HLA type in this cohort and an independent 352-donor cohort.

The sequence was collected from a human donor in good health (CMV status not recorded). Some clones in this sample may be carry-over from other donors' samples. The chain is encoded by TRBV27 joined to TRBJ2-7, with TRBD1 matching 8 junction bases. The sample was cultured CD8+ T cells from PBMCs, taken from culture after CMV antigen stimulation. The bases are TGTGCCAGCCGATTGACAGGGGATACCTACGAGCAGTACTTC. It translates to CASRLTGDTYEQYF.